This TCR beta chain stems from a study of blood T cell repertoires in COVID-19. Whole-study context: The analysed material was cDNA or gDNA that came from T cells, B-cell-depleted T cells, or PBMCs.

In its sample, this clone was seen once. CDR3 length: 12 amino acids. Per the germline V gene, CDR1 is GTSNPN and CDR2 is SVGIG (reference sequence). Method: immunoSEQ multiplex PCR; TCRdb's copy keeps in-frame clones and lacks some. The sample lists approximately 140,000 clones, around 83% occurring once. This receptor was obtained from a man aged 35 to 55 with active or convalescent COVID-19. The sequenced sample consisted of peripheral blood. The rearrangement uses TRBV30 and TRBJ2-4; TRBD1 aligns across 7 bases. The CDR3 region is CALKTGRNIQYF. The CDR3 DNA follows: TGTGCTTTGAAGACAGGGAGAAACATTCAGTACTTC.